The 8 T cell receptor beta chains presented below share a single source sample, sequenced in a study of molecular identifiers for immune sequencing clone quantification (dated by TCRdb to 2017 to 2018). The method was PCR. The sequencer was a NextSeq 500. TCRdb cleaned the public reads at Q25 with fastp, built clones with MiXCR and kept in-frame beta chains. All rows with the same CDR3 protein become a single entry with the most common DNA and genes. Here the sample has about 510,000 distinct CDR3 sequences; less than 30% occur a single time. The ten top clones hold approximately 0.76% of the sample. The sample comprised naive CD8+ T cells from blood, with Jurkat cell RNA spiked in. In light of the paper, this sample's cell subset or site label describes: FACS-sorted CD8+CD4-CCR7+CD45RA+ naive T cells. The receptors stem from a human donor in good health. Some libraries in this study had Jurkat cell RNA spiked in.

The chain uses TRBV6-1 and TRBJ1-5, with unresolved D. V lost 4 bases and J lost 5, with 21 bases in between. Per germline, CDR1 MNHNS and CDR2 SASEGT. This CDR3 is 17 amino acids long. As DNA, the CDR3 is TGTGCCAGCAGTGGACCCGTCTGGCAGGTAACTGATCAGCCCCAGCATTTT. The encoded protein is CASSGPVWQVTDQPQHF.

Note on this clonotype: A much larger clone lies a single base off, so this may be a read error. V gene TRBV5-1 combines with J gene TRBJ2-3; tentatively, D is TRBD1 (5 bases). The germline gives CDR1 SGHRS, CDR2 YFSETQ. CDR3 length equals 15 residues. CDR3 sequence (DNA): TGCGCCAGCAGCTCATTGACAATTTCGACAGATAAGCAGTATTTT. Amino acids: CASSSLTISTDKQYF. Full variable domain (remainder filled in from reference TRBV5-1 and TRBJ2-3): KAGVTQTPRYLIKTRGQQVTLSCSPISGHRSVSWYQQTPGQGLQFLFEYFSETQRNKGNFPGRFSGRQFSNSRSEMNVSTLELGDSALYLCASSSLTISTDKQYFGPGTRLTVL.

In regard to this clonotype: Given a much more abundant clone one base away, this may be a read error. The genes are TRBV5-1 and TRBJ1-1; D may be TRBD1 (5 bases). CDR3 length: 15 residues. Germline lookup yields CDR1 SGHRS and CDR2 YFSETQ. This chain's CDR3 is CAGSSVGGMNTEAFF. CDR3 bases: TGCGCCGGCAGCTCCGTTGGGGGAATGAACACTGAAGCTTTCTTT.

This chain uses TRBV28 with TRBJ1-1; D uncertain. Per germline, CDR1 MDHEN and CDR2 SYDVKM. V dropped 4 bases and J dropped 5 bases, with 14 bases sitting between them. The CDR3 is 14 residues long. For the CDR3, the DNA is TGTGCCAGCAGTTCCGGGATATTTGGGACTGAAGCTTTCTTT. Encoded protein: CASSSGIFGTEAFF.

The CDR3 protein is CASSQGGIETDTQYF. Here the CDR3 DNA reads TGTGCCAGCAGCCAAGGGGGGATAGAGACAGATACGCAGTATTTT. The chain recombines TRBV3-1 with TRBJ2-3; D may correspond to TRBD1 or TRBD2 (5 bases each). V lost 1 base, J lost 3 bases, and 11 bases lay in between. The CDR3 loop spans 15 amino acids. Germline loops: CDR1 LGHDT, CDR2 YNNKEL (reference sequence).

This clonotype came up a few times. The rearrangement uses TRBV19 and TRBJ2-5; TRBD2 might be the D (6 bases). V lost 3 bases and J lost 4, with 15 bases in between. Germline-derived CDR1 and CDR2 are LNHDA and SQIVND (reference sequence). The CDR3 is made up of 15 amino acids. CDR3 bases: TGTGCCAGTAGTATTGGGACTCGGGGTCGAGAGACCCAGTACTTC. This sequence encodes CASSIGTRGRETQYF.

This clonotype was seen a handful of times. The chain employs TRBV12-3 or TRBV12-4 and TRBJ2-7; 9 bases are shared with TRBD1. This CDR3 is built from 14 residues. V shed 5 bases and J 4 bases; nucleotides not matched to a gene: 6. The CDR3 region is CASSGPGQGYEQYF. In DNA form, the CDR3 reads TGTGCCAGCAGTGGACCGGGACAGGGTTACGAGCAGTACTTC.

The chain carries TRBV7-9 and TRBJ2-7; 9 positions match TRBD2. Germline CDR1 is SEHNR and CDR2 is FQNEAQ (reference sequence). The V segment lost 5 bases and the J segment 5 bases; nucleotides outside the gene matches: 13. This CDR3 has 16 amino acids. DNA for the CDR3: TGTGCCAGCAGCCCATGGGGACTAGCTGGAACCCACGAGCAGTACTTC. It codes for CASSPWGLAGTHEQYF.